This T cell receptor beta chain stems from a study of beta chain features in type 1 diabetes. Background on the study: Cell yields, gender and age were similar in healthy donors and patients. Study-level results: Moderate but significant shortening of TCRB CDR3s was recorded in all four CD4+ subsets from Type 1 diabetes patients. Compared with healthy donors, patients appeared to share more similar naive, central memory and regulatory TCRB repertoires. Type 1 diabetes patients showed fewer insertions and more deletions at VDJ junctions.

Expressed TCRB transcripts were sequenced because the entire RNA isolate underwent reverse transcription. Clones were sequenced by immunoSEQ multiplex PCR, and TCRdb holds only the in-frame ones, with some missing. The top ten hold 0.94% of the sample, which has roughly 160,000 clones, around 8% seen once. Trimming removed 6 bases from V and 0 bases from J, with 18 bases in between. Germline CDR1 LNHNV, CDR2 YYDKDF (reference sequence). This CDR3 contains 17 residues. Over 95% purity was reached by all sorted populations. This clone was recorded a few times. Antigen unknown. The genes are TRBV15 and TRBJ1-3; TRBD1 might be the D (5 bases). Input material: central memory CD4+ T cells from blood. This receptor was taken from a woman between 40 and 55 years old with type 1 diabetes. The CDR3 coding sequence is TGTGCCACCAGTCCCCGCGCCGGGGGTTCCTCTGGAAACACCATATATTTT. This translates into CATSPRAGGSSGNTIYF.